The 10 T cell receptor beta chains below all came from one sample that was sequenced in a study of blood T cell repertoires in COVID-19 (dated by TCRdb to the early 2020s). Library preparation used the immunoSEQ multiplex PCR assay. What TCRdb holds here is the immuneACCESS table cut down to in-frame rearrangements. Part of the clones is not present; checked against another copy, under half of the missing clones reflect an unresolved V gene, and the others are unexplained. This sample holds about 260,000 clones; 75% to 90% were observed only once. The ten largest clones take up over 2% of the sample. The sequencing input was PBMCs or T cells enriched from blood (not recorded which). The receptors originated from a woman aged 18-35 years who had recovered from COVID-19.

The chain couples TRBV19 to TRBJ1-2; 12 bases match TRBD1. The CDR3 is 16 amino acids. The ends lost 1 base at V and 5 bases at J; junction bases unmatched: 5. Germline values: CDR1 LNHDA, CDR2 SQIVND (reference sequence). CDR3 sequence reads: CASSIVRDRGLYGYTF. The CDR3 DNA sequence: TGTGCCAGTAGTATAGTTCGGGACAGGGGGCTTTATGGCTACACCTTC.

The V call is TRBV5-6, the J call TRBJ1-4; 11 nucleotides line up with TRBD1. The germline V gene has CDR1 SGHDT and CDR2 YYEEEE. Losses at the gene ends were 4 bases for V and 7 bases for J; bases not matched to a gene: 9. The CDR3 runs 16 residues. The CDR3 sequence: CASSTWTGGGVEKLFF. The CDR3 DNA sequence: TGTGCCAGCAGCACTTGGACAGGGGGCGGGGTTGAAAAACTGTTTTTT.

The genes are TRBV19 and TRBJ1-2, with D perhaps TRBD1 (5 bases). CDR1 LNHDA and CDR2 SQIVND come from the germline V gene (reference sequence). V lost 5 bases and J 6 bases, leaving 25 bases between the germline ends. This CDR3 contains 17 residues. In DNA, the CDR3 is TGTGCCAGTAGTGCCAGGGACTCAAGGTTACTATGGGATGGCTACACCTTC. This translates into CASSARDSRLLWDGYTF.

V is TRBV19 and J is TRBJ1-6; possibly TRBD1 for D (6 bases). The CDR3 spans 16 residues. Germline CDR1 reads LNHDA; CDR2 reads SQIVND (reference sequence). V was cut by 2 bases and J by 5 bases, with 13 bases left in between. The DNA for the CDR3 is TGTGCCAGTAGTATAAAAAGACAGGCCAATAATTCACCCCTCCACTTT. This translates into CASSIKRQANNSPLHF.

This sequence joins TRBV5-8 and TRBJ1-3, with no clear D. Germline V gene lookup returns CDR1 SGHTS and CDR2 YDEGEE. This CDR3 has 15 amino acids. V was shortened by 0 bases and J by 0 bases, with 7 bases between the two germline ends. DNA for the CDR3: TGTGCCAGCAGCTTGGGAGGGAACTCTGGAAACACCATATATTTT. Its protein product is CASSLGGNSGNTIYF.

The V call is TRBV3-1 (or the pseudogene TRBV3-2), the J call TRBJ1-1; 9 bases line up with TRBD1. In germline, CDR1 is LGHDT, CDR2 YNNKEL (reference sequence). Unmatched junction bases numbered 10, after V lost 1 base and J lost 4 bases. The CDR3 spans 17 residues. The CDR3 protein is CASSQAGSGQGSTEAFF. The CDR3 bases are TGTGCCAGCAGCCAAGCGGGATCTGGACAGGGGAGCACTGAAGCTTTCTTT.

This clone was observed a single time. The CDR3 sequence: CASSDGNNSPLHF. Written as DNA, the CDR3 is TGTGCCAGCAGTGACGGGAATAATTCACCCCTCCACTTT. V usage is TRBV2 and J usage is TRBJ1-6; D remains unclear. The V end was cut by 3 bases, the J end by 5 bases, with 5 bases between. Per germline, CDR1 SNHLY and CDR2 FYNNEI. This CDR3 is built from 13 residues.

The chain employs TRBV2 and TRBJ1-2; TRBD1 aligns across 8 bases. Germline CDR1 and CDR2: SNHLY and FYNNEI. The CDR3 runs 14 residues. The junction had 3 bases not matched to a gene; V was cut back by 6 bases and J by 0 bases. In DNA form, the CDR3 reads TGTGCCAGCAGCCAGGACAGGGCTAACTATGGCTACACCTTC. Its protein product is CASSQDRANYGYTF.

The chain uses TRBV5-1 and TRBJ2-3; 8 nucleotides line up with TRBD2. Germline V gene lookup returns CDR1 SGHRS and CDR2 YFSETQ. The V and J ends lost 3 bases and 2 bases, in that order; junction bases with no gene match: 8. CDR3 length equals 16 residues. CDR3 protein: CASSSGGAPSTDTQYF. The CDR3 nucleotides are TGCGCCAGCAGCTCCGGGGGGGCCCCCTCCACAGATACGCAGTATTTT.

The chain is built from TRBV9 and TRBJ2-7; 9 positions agree with TRBD1. From germline, CDR1 is SGDLS and CDR2 YYNGEE. The CDR3 covers 14 residues. The trim removed 0 bases at V and 6 bases at J, leaving 4 bases unmatched. CDR3 in DNA: TGTGCCAGCAGCGTAGGAGACAGGGGGTTCGAGCAGTACTTC. Its translation is CASSVGDRGFEQYF.